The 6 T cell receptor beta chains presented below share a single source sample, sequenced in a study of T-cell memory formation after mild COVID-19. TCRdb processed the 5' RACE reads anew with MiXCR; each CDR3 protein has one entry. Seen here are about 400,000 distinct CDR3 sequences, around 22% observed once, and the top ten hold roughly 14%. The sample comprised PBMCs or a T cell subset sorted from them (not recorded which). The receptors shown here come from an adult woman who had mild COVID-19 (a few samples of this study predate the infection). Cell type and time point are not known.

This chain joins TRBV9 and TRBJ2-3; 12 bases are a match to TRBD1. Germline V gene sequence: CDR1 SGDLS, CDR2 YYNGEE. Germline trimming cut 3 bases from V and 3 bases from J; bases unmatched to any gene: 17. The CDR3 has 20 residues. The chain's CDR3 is CASSARSGTGGDSVTDTQYF. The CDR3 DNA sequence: TGTGCCAGCAGCGCGAGATCCGGGACAGGGGGCGATTCTGTTACAGATACGCAGTATTTT.

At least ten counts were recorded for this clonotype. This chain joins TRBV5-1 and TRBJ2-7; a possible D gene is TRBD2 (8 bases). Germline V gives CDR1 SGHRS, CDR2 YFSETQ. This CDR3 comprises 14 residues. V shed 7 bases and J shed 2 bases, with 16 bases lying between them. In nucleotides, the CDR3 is TGCGCCAGCTCTCGGGAGGGACAGACCTACGAGCAGTACTTC. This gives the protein CASSREGQTYEQYF.

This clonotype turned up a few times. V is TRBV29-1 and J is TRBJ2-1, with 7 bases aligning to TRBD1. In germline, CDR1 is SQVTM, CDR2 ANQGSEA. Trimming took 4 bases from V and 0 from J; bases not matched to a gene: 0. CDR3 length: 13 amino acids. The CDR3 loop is CSVGTGSYNEQFF. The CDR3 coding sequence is TGCAGCGTTGGGACAGGCTCCTACAATGAGCAGTTCTTC.

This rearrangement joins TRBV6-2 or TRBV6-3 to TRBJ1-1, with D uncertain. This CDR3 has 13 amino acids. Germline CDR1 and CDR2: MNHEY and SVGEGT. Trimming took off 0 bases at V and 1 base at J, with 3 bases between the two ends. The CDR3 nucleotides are TGTGCCAGCAGTTACTCCCAGAACACTGAAGCTTTCTTT. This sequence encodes CASSYSQNTEAFF.

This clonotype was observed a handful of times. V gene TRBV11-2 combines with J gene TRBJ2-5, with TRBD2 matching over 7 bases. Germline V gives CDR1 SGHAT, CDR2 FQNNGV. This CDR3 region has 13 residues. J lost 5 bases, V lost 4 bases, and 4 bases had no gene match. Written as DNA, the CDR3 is TGTGCCAGCAGCTACGGGGGGTGGGAGACCCAGTACTTC. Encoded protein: CASSYGGWETQYF. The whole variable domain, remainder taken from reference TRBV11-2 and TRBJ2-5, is EAGVAQSPRYKIIEKRQSVAFWCNPISGHATLYWYQQILGQGPKLLIQFQNNGVVDDSQLPKDRFSAERLKGVDSTLKIQPAKLEDSAVYLCASSYGGWETQYFGPGTRLLVL.

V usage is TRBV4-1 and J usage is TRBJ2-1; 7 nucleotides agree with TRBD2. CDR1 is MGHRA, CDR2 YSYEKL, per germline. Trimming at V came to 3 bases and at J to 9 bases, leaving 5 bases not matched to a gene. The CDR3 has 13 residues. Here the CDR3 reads CASSHSGGGEQFF. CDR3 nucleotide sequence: TGCGCCAGCAGCCACTCGGGGGGAGGTGAGCAGTTCTTC.